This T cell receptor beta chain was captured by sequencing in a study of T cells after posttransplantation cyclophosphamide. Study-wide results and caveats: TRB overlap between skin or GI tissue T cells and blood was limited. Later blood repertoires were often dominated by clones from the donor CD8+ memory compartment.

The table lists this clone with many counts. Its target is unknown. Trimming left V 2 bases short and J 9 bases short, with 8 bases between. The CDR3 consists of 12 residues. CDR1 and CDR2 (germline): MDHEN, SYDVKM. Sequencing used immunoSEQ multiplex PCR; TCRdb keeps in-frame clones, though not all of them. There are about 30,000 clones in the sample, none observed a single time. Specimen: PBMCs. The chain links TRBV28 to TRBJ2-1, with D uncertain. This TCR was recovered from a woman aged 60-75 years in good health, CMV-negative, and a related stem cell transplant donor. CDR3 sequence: CASSLSHGEQFF. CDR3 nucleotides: TGTGCCAGCAGTTTAAGTCACGGTGAGCAGTTCTTC.